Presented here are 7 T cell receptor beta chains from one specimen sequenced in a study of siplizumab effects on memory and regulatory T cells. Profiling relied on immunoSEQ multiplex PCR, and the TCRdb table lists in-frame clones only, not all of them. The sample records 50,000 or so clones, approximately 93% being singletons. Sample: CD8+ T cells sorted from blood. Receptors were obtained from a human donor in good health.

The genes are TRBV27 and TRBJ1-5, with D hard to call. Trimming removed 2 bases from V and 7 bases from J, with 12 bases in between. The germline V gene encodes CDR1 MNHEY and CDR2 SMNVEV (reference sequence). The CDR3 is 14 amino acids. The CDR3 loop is CASSLKGSGQPQHF. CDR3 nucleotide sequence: TGTGCCAGCAGTTTAAAAGGGAGCGGCCAGCCCCAGCATTTT.

CDR3 residues: CASSGSRAGRSDTQYF. CDR3 coding DNA: TGTGCCAGCAGCGGTTCGCGAGCGGGAAGGTCAGATACGCAGTATTTT. The chain couples TRBV7-6 to TRBJ2-3, with 7 bases that match TRBD2. V lost 5 bases, J lost 4 bases, and 12 bases stayed unmatched. The V gene's germline CDR1 is SGHVS and CDR2 FNYEAQ. The length of the CDR3 is 16 residues.

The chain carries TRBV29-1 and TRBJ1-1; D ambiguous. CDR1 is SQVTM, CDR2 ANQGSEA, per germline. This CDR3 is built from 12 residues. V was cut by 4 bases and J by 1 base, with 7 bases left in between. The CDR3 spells CSVGLENTEAFF. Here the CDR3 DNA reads TGCAGCGTTGGGTTAGAGAACACTGAAGCTTTCTTT.

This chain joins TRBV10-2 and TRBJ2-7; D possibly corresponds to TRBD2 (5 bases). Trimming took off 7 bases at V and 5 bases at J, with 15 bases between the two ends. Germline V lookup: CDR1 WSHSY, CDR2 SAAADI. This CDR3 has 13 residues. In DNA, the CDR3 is TGCGCCAGCACTGTCGGGATCGGCAACGAGCAGTACTTC. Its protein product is CASTVGIGNEQYF.

CDR3 nucleotide sequence: TGTGCCAGCAGTTACACCGGGAGTGGGGCCGGGGAGCTGTTTTTT. This sequence encodes CASSYTGSGAGELFF. The rearrangement joins TRBV6-5 to TRBJ2-2; D possibly corresponds to TRBD2 (6 bases). V gave up 2 bases and J gave up 6 bases, with 13 bases separating them. CDR3 length: 15 amino acids. The germline V gene encodes CDR1 MNHEY and CDR2 SVGAGI.

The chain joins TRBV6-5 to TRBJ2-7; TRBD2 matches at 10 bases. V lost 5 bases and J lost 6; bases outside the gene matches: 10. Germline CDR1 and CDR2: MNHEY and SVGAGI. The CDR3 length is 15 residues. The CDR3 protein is CASSASSGSPSEQYF. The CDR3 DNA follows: TGTGCCAGCAGTGCGTCTAGCGGGAGCCCAAGCGAGCAGTACTTC.

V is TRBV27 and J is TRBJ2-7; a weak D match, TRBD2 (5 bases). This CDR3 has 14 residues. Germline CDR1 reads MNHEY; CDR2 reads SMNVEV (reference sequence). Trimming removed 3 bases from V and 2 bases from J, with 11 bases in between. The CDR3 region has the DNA TGTGCCAGCAGTTTTGGGGAGTCCCCCTACGAGCAGTACTTC. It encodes CASSFGESPYEQYF.